The 19 T cell receptor beta chains below all came from one sample that was sequenced in a study of liver allograft versus peripheral blood T cells (dated by TCRdb to about 2020). For the study in its entirety: In liver transplant recipients, the study looked at T cell receptor repertoires in the peripheral blood and set them against the repertoires found within the transplanted livers.

Sequencing was carried out with an Illumina MiSeq. The raw public reads went through TCRdb reprocessing: fastp at Q25, MiXCR clone calling, in-frame beta chains kept. Identical CDR3 protein sequences are pooled into one entry, listed with their most common genes and DNA. This sample comprises 9,700 or so distinct CDR3 sequences, roughly 27% of them detected only once. The ten largest make up roughly 8% of the sample. These TCRs come from a human patient who had a liver transplant. Because of the transplant, the T cells may be the graft donor's rather than the patient's own.

This clonotype is judged medium-sized (0.01 to 0.1%). This chain connects TRBV10-3 to TRBJ2-5, with 12 bases identical to TRBD2. V was clipped by 10 bases and J by 5 bases; unmatched bases: 11. The CDR3 runs to 15 residues. Germline CDR1 reads ENHRY; CDR2 reads SYGVKD. Here the CDR3 DNA reads TGTGCCAGCCGGTCGGAGACTAGCGGGAGCGAGACCCAGTACTTC. This gives the protein CASRSETSGSETQYF.

A note on this clonotype: This likely stems from a read error, as it lies one base from a far larger clone. The conserved phenylalanine or tryptophan is not found at the CDR3 terminus, so this likely reflects a read error. This chain joins TRBV6-6 and TRBJ1-2; D might be TRBD1 (5 bases). Germline CDR1 is MNHNY and CDR2 is SVGAGI (reference sequence). The CDR3 has 14 residues. V lost 6 bases to trimming and J lost 4 bases, with 15 bases between them. This chain's CDR3 is CASRDSGVGYGYTY. In nucleotides, the CDR3 is TGTGCCAGCAGAGACTCGGGGGTAGGCTATGGCTACACCTAC.

By its share, this clonotype is medium-sized. At one end the junction does not follow the germline gene, possibly because of a read error. The chain recombines TRBV6-1 with TRBJ2-7; 12 bases align to TRBD2. Germline V gene data show CDR1 as MNHNS and CDR2 as SASEGT. The CDR3 is 18 residues long. The CDR3 DNA follows: TGTGCCAGCAGTGAAAGGGGATCGACTAGCGGGAGCTACTACGAGCAGCACTTC. Translating gives CASSERGSTSGSYYEQHF.

This clonotype has just a few counts. The CDR3 bases are TGTGCCACCAGTGATTCCGCAGGGGCTGAAGCTTTCTTT. This gives the protein CATSDSAGAEAFF. V and J are TRBV24-1 and TRBJ1-1, with D maybe TRBD1 (6 bases). This CDR3 comprises 13 residues. Trimming stripped 2 bases from V and 6 bases from J, with 9 bases between. Germline loops: CDR1 KGHDR, CDR2 SFDVKD.

This clonotype has only a few counts. The chain has TRBV3-1 and TRBJ1-2; D possibly corresponds to TRBD1 (6 bases). With 4 bases removed from V and 0 bases from J, the gap between germline ends came to 15 bases. This CDR3 has 16 residues. In germline, CDR1 is LGHDT, CDR2 YNNKEL (reference sequence). The CDR3 loop reads CASSPQTGRANYGYTF. The CDR3 region has the DNA TGTGCCAGCAGCCCACAAACAGGGCGAGCTAACTATGGCTACACCTTC. Based on the CDR3 plus reference TRBV3-1 and TRBJ1-2, the full variable domain is DTAVSQTPKYLVTQMGNDKSIKCEQNLGHDTMYWYKQDSKKFLKIMFSYNNKELIINETVPNRFSPKSPDKAHLNLHINSLELGDSAVYFCASSPQTGRANYGYTFGSGTRLTVV.

The rearrangement joins TRBV13 to TRBJ2-7, with D possibly matching TRBD2 (6 bases). The CDR3 consists of 15 residues. CDR1 and CDR2 from the germline V gene are PRHDT and FYEKMQ (reference sequence). V shed 5 bases and J shed 7 bases, with 21 bases lying between them. CDR3 sequence reads: CASSPETAGLGEQYF. The CDR3 nucleotides read TGTGCCAGCAGCCCCGAGACTGCGGGATTAGGAGAGCAGTACTTC.

This clonotype has a single count. This chain uses TRBV6-5 with TRBJ2-7; 8 positions match TRBD1. The length of the CDR3 is 13 residues. Germline V CDR1 and CDR2: MNHEY, SVGAGI. V was clipped by 6 bases and J by 3 bases; unmatched bases: 4. The CDR3 spells CASSYDRGYEQYF. DNA for the CDR3: TGTGCCAGCAGCTATGACAGGGGCTACGAGCAGTACTTC.

Regarding this clonotype: This could be a read error, since a much larger clone is one nucleotide away. The chain is built from TRBV10-3 and TRBJ1-5, with TRBD1 identical over 9 bases. The germline V gene has CDR1 ENHRY and CDR2 SYGVKD. The CDR3 has 15 amino acids. This CDR3 is CASSWDRATDQPQHF. For the CDR3, the DNA is TGTGCCAGCAGTTGGGACAGGGCCACCGATCAGCCCCAGCATTTT.

The chain couples TRBV12-3 or TRBV12-4 to TRBJ1-2, with a possible D match to TRBD1 (5 bases). Trimming pared 3 bases from V and 0 bases from J, leaving 11 bases between. This CDR3 has 15 residues. The CDR3 loop reads CASSFADRPNYGYTF. The CDR3 nucleotides are TGTGCCAGCAGTTTCGCCGACAGACCTAACTATGGCTACACCTTC.

This clonotype was picked up many times. The chain recombines TRBV27 with TRBJ2-7, with TRBD2 identical over 13 bases. J was trimmed by 5 bases and V by 2 bases; bases with no gene match: 3. This CDR3 is built from 15 residues. Looked up from germline, CDR1 is MNHEY and CDR2 is SMNVEV (reference sequence). CDR3 sequence reads: CASSLTSGRVHEQYF. The CDR3 bases are TGTGCCAGCAGTTTAACTAGCGGGAGGGTCCACGAGCAGTACTTC.

This chain joins TRBV5-5 and TRBJ2-1; 9 bases are shared with TRBD1. Germline-derived CDR1 and CDR2 are SGHKS and YYEKEE (reference sequence). Trimming took 0 bases from V and 6 from J; bases not matched to a gene: 4. The CDR3 is made up of 15 amino acids. The CDR3 nucleotides are TGTGCCAGCAGCTTGGGGACAGGGGTACCCAATGAGCAGTTCTTC. This translates into CASSLGTGVPNEQFF.

The chain is built from TRBV30 and TRBJ1-1; D not resolved. CDR3 length equals 12 residues. Per germline, CDR1 GTSNPN and CDR2 SVGIG (reference sequence). Trimming removed 8 bases at V and 5 bases at J, with 15 bases between. The CDR3 nucleotides read TGTGCCCGGAAAAGGGCTGCGACTGAAGCTTTCTTT. Its translation: CARKRAATEAFF.

This clonotype is medium-sized. The chain is built from TRBV18 and TRBJ2-1, with D unclear. Germline V gene lookup returns CDR1 KGHSH and CDR2 LQKENI. The CDR3 spans 15 residues. The V end was cut by 3 bases, the J end by 6 bases, with 15 bases between. Here the CDR3 reads CASSPVGSLGNEQFF. The DNA of the CDR3 is TGTGCCAGCTCACCTGTGGGCTCCCTAGGCAATGAGCAGTTCTTC.

The CDR3 reads CATSRQGADEKLFF. The CDR3 nucleotides are TGTGCCACCAGCAGGCAGGGGGCTGACGAAAAACTGTTTTTT. The chain recombines TRBV15 with TRBJ1-4; 8 positions agree with TRBD1. CDR3 length: 14 residues. J gave up 8 bases and V 3 bases, and 5 bases lay outside the gene matches. Looked up from germline, CDR1 is LNHNV and CDR2 is YYDKDF (reference sequence).

This clonotype was counted ten times or more. The chain joins TRBV5-4 to TRBJ2-3, with 12 bases matching TRBD2. Looked up from germline, CDR1 is SGHNT and CDR2 is YYREEE (reference sequence). V shed 4 bases, J shed 3 bases, and the junction held 3 bases outside the gene matches. The CDR3 contains 15 residues. The CDR3 sequence is CASSPGTSGTDTQYF. The CDR3 DNA follows: TGTGCCAGCAGCCCCGGGACTAGCGGGACAGATACGCAGTATTTT.

This clonotype has just a few counts. The chain couples TRBV28 to TRBJ2-7; 7 nucleotides match TRBD2. CDR1 is MDHEN, CDR2 SYDVKM, per germline. The CDR3 has 15 residues. After removal of 4 bases from V and 2 bases from J, the junction contained 8 bases not matched to a gene. The CDR3 DNA sequence: TGTGCCAGCAGTTCCCCCGTGGGAGGGACCTACGAGCAGTACTTC. Its protein product is CASSSPVGGTYEQYF.

Remarks on this clonotype: This clone may be a read error of a much larger clone one base away. The chain couples TRBV27 to TRBJ1-1, with no clear D. This CDR3 comprises 14 residues. Trimming removed 5 bases from V and 3 bases from J, with 13 bases in between. Germline V lookup: CDR1 MNHEY, CDR2 SMNVEV (reference sequence). The CDR3 is CASSQGRYHTEAFF. The CDR3 DNA reads TGTGCCAGCAGTCAAGGCAGATACCACACTGAAGCTTTCTTT.

This clonotype was picked up many times. The rearrangement joins TRBV20-1 to TRBJ2-5, with 13 bases lining up with TRBD2. Germline V gene lookup returns CDR1 DFQATT and CDR2 SNEGSKA (reference sequence). Losses at the gene ends were 5 bases for V and 6 bases for J; bases not matched to a gene: 6. The CDR3 is 14 residues long. CDR3 sequence reads: CSALTSGGSKTQYF. CDR3 DNA: TGCAGTGCTCTGACTAGCGGGGGGTCCAAGACCCAGTACTTC.

In its sample, this clonotype is medium-sized (0.01 to 0.1%). This chain links TRBV6-1 with TRBJ2-2; D not certain. Germline assignment: CDR1 MNHNS and CDR2 SASEGT. The CDR3 consists of 11 residues. V was trimmed by 7 bases and J by 6 bases, leaving 6 bases between them. CDR3 amino acids: CASTRPGELFF. CDR3 coding DNA: TGTGCCAGCACCCGCCCCGGGGAGCTGTTTTTT.